The next 21 T cell receptor beta chains were all read from a single sample in a study of TIL therapy for anti-PD-1-resistant metastatic lung cancer. The libraries were made with immunoSEQ v3. Some clones are missing from TCRdb's copy, which holds only in-frame ones; the method was immunoSEQ multiplex PCR. The data hold more than 35,000 clones, with around four fifths observed a single time. Indicated time point: pre-treatment sample, taken before nivolumab and TIL therapy. Specimen: blood, collected at baseline. These receptors were taken from a person aged 25 to 85 with non-small cell lung cancer.

The chain uses TRBV9 and TRBJ2-1; D is unresolved. In germline, CDR1 is SGDLS, CDR2 YYNGEE. This CDR3 contains 12 residues. Deletions cut 2 bases from V and 6 bases from J, with 6 bases between. The DNA for the CDR3 is TGTGCCAGCAGCGTTCTTCCCAATGAGCAGTTCTTC. Translation: CASSVLPNEQFF.

V is TRBV10-3 and J is TRBJ1-1, with 11 bases that match TRBD1. The V segment lost 6 bases and the J segment 7 bases; nucleotides outside the gene matches: 25. Germline lookup yields CDR1 ENHRY and CDR2 SYGVKD. CDR3 size: 20 residues. CDR3 DNA sequence: TGTGCCATCAGCGCGTGGCCCGTCGGACAGGGGGCGGATTGGTCCGGTGAAGCTTTCTTT. It yields the protein CAISAWPVGQGADWSGEAFF.

The rearrangement joins TRBV19 to TRBJ2-3; no reliable D call. The CDR3 spans 14 residues. Trimming stripped 10 bases from V and 1 base from J, with 15 bases between. Per the germline V gene, CDR1 is LNHDA and CDR2 is SQIVND (reference sequence). CDR3 protein: CATTTPAGTDTQYF. The CDR3 coding sequence is TGTGCCACAACAACCCCGGCGGGCACAGATACGCAGTATTTT.

The chain recombines TRBV4-1 with TRBJ2-3; a weak D match, TRBD2 (6 bases). Germline CDR1 MGHRA, CDR2 YSYEKL. The V gene lost 1 base and the J gene lost 5 bases, with 16 bases spanning the gap. This CDR3 is 16 amino acids long. CDR3 sequence reads: CASSQAPRLVRDTQYF. Here the CDR3 DNA reads TGCGCCAGCAGCCAAGCCCCCCGACTAGTTAGAGATACGCAGTATTTT.

V usage is TRBV14 and J usage is TRBJ2-1; 10 positions match TRBD2. V was clipped by 3 bases and J by 5 bases; unmatched bases: 7. The CDR3 runs 16 residues. Germline V gene lookup returns CDR1 SGHDN and CDR2 FVKESK. Here the CDR3 DNA reads TGTGCCAGCAGCCAGGAGCGGGAGGGTATTAACAATGAGCAGTTCTTC. Translated: CASSQEREGINNEQFF.

The rearrangement links TRBV7-2 to TRBJ2-3, with 7 bases identical to TRBD2. The junction had 5 bases not matched to a gene; V was cut back by 1 base and J by 1 base. This CDR3 contains 16 residues. Germline CDR1 and CDR2: SGHTA and FQGNSA. The CDR3 is CASSLVGGSGTDTQYF. CDR3 nucleotide sequence: TGTGCCAGCAGCTTAGTGGGAGGGTCAGGCACAGATACGCAGTATTTT.

The chain combines TRBV4-3 with TRBJ1-5; D is unresolved. This CDR3 contains 21 residues. CDR1 is LGHNA and CDR2 is YSLEER in the germline V gene. Trimming pared 0 bases from V and 0 bases from J, leaving 24 bases between. CDR3 nucleotides: TGCGCCAGCAGCCAAGACGTCCCGCGGCCAGGCGTACGTTATAGCAATCAGCCCCAGCATTTT. Translated, it gives CASSQDVPRPGVRYSNQPQHF.

The genes are TRBV4-2 and TRBJ2-7, with 10 nucleotides matching TRBD1. The CDR3 contains 17 residues. The J segment lost 1 base and the V segment lost 4 bases, leaving 10 bases of the junction unmatched. The germline gives CDR1 LGHNA, CDR2 YNFKEQ. CDR3 nucleotides: TGTGCCAGCAGCCGACGTTCCGGGACAGGGGCTTCCTACGAGCAGTACTTC. Translation: CASSRRSGTGASYEQYF.

The chain is built from TRBV5-6 and TRBJ2-5; 8 nucleotides agree with TRBD2. CDR1 is SGHDT, CDR2 YYEEEE, per germline. The junction had 6 bases not matched to a gene; V was cut back by 6 bases and J by 2 bases. This CDR3 spans 14 amino acids. The CDR3 DNA reads as TGTGCCAGCACCTCCTTAGCGGGGCAAGAGACCCAGTACTTC. Translating gives CASTSLAGQETQYF.

This chain connects TRBV5-1 to TRBJ2-1, with TRBD2 as a possible D gene (7 bases). Trimming removed 5 bases at V and 5 bases at J, with 17 bases between. In germline, CDR1 is SGHRS, CDR2 YFSETQ. This CDR3 has 15 amino acids. DNA of the CDR3: TGCGCCAGCAGACTGGTGGGGGGGCCTAACAATGAGCAGTTCTTC. Its protein is CASRLVGGPNNEQFF.

The chain combines TRBV4-3 with TRBJ1-2; no firm D call. V was cut by 0 bases and J by 4 bases, with 18 bases left in between. This CDR3 is built from 17 residues. Germline V gene sequence: CDR1 LGHNA, CDR2 YSLEER. CDR3 sequence (DNA): TGCGCCAGCAGCCAAGATCAGCGCTCGGTGGGTTCCTATGGCTACACCTTC. It codes for CASSQDQRSVGSYGYTF.

The genes are TRBV27 and TRBJ1-1, with D unclear. The CDR3 extends over 15 amino acids. Germline lookup yields CDR1 MNHEY and CDR2 SMNVEV (reference sequence). Trimming left V 0 bases short and J 1 base short, with 9 bases between. The CDR3 DNA sequence: TGTGCCAGCAGTTTATCGGCCACTTCGAACACTGAAGCTTTCTTT. As protein: CASSLSATSNTEAFF.

This chain uses TRBV6-5 with TRBJ2-5, with a tentative D call TRBD1 (5 bases). The CDR3 has 12 amino acids. CDR1 MNHEY and CDR2 SVGAGI come from the germline V gene. V was cut by 4 bases and J by 5 bases, with 8 bases left in between. For the CDR3, the DNA is TGTGCCAGCAGTTGGGCAGGGGAGACCCAGTACTTC. The encoded protein is CASSWAGETQYF.

This clone is a singleton in its sample. This sequence joins TRBV9 and TRBJ2-3, with 7 bases fitting TRBD2. In germline, CDR1 is SGDLS, CDR2 YYNGEE. CDR3 length: 14 residues. The trim removed 3 bases at V and 3 bases at J, leaving 4 bases unmatched. The CDR3 coding sequence is TGTGCCAGCAGCGAGGACGGGGGGACAGATACGCAGTATTTT. It specifies CASSEDGGTDTQYF.

The DNA of the CDR3 is TGTGCCACCAGCAGAGAAGACCGCAATCAGCCCCAGCATTTT. It is translated as CATSREDRNQPQHF. The chain combines TRBV15 with TRBJ1-5; the D is unclear. The CDR3 runs to 14 residues. The ends were cut back, 0 bases at V and 2 bases at J, with 5 bases in the middle. CDR1 and CDR2 from the germline V gene are LNHNV and YYDKDF (reference sequence).

V and J are TRBV10-3 and TRBJ1-3; maybe TRBD1 (6 bases). The V gene's germline CDR1 is ENHRY and CDR2 SYGVKD. V shed 3 bases and J shed 0 bases, with 12 bases lying between them. The CDR3 has 16 amino acids. CDR3 nucleotide sequence: TGTGCCATCAGTGAATCGACAGGCCACTCTGGAAACACCATATATTTT. Its protein product is CAISESTGHSGNTIYF.

This chain links TRBV4-3 with TRBJ1-2, with 8 positions matching TRBD1. In germline, CDR1 is LGHNA, CDR2 YSLEER. V lost 1 base, J lost 2 bases, and 3 bases stayed unmatched. CDR3 length equals 15 residues. The CDR3: CASSQVQGANYGYTF. The DNA of the CDR3 is TGCGCCAGCAGCCAAGTTCAGGGGGCGAACTATGGCTACACCTTC.

The chain links TRBV7-2 to TRBJ1-6; D ambiguous. The CDR3 is 12 residues long. V was shortened by 3 bases and J by 5 bases, with 2 bases between the two germline ends. CDR1 and CDR2 (germline): SGHTA, FQGNSA. Written as DNA, the CDR3 is TGTGCCAGCAGCTTCGATAATTCACCCCTCCACTTT. Amino acids: CASSFDNSPLHF.

Points on this clone: One end of the junction does not line up with germline, which may come from a read error. V and J are TRBV30 and TRBJ1-2; weak D call: TRBD1 (6 bases). Germline CDR1 reads GTSNPN; CDR2 reads SVGIG (reference sequence). This CDR3 is 13 amino acids long. DNA of the CDR3: TGTGCCCGGAGTGTAGGCGGGGGCGATGGCTACACCTTC. This codes for CARSVGGGDGYTF.

This clone was seen only once. The chain recombines TRBV27 with TRBJ2-2; tentatively, D is TRBD2 (6 bases). This CDR3 comprises 13 residues. Between the trimmed V and J ends, which lost 6 bases and 6 bases, there was a span of 11 bases. Germline loops: CDR1 MNHEY, CDR2 SMNVEV (reference sequence). The chain's CDR3 is CASRRAGPGELFF. CDR3 coding DNA: TGTGCCAGCAGAAGAGCGGGTCCCGGGGAGCTGTTTTTT.

The rearrangement uses TRBV29-1 and TRBJ2-3, with D possibly called TRBD1 or TRBD2 (5 bases each). From germline, CDR1 is SQVTM and CDR2 ANQGSEA. The CDR3 is made up of 13 amino acids. V lost 7 bases to trimming and J lost 2 bases, with 13 bases between them. This CDR3 is CSALRDPTDTQYF. The CDR3 nucleotides are TGCAGCGCACTCCGGGACCCCACAGATACGCAGTATTTT.